This note documents a single T cell receptor (beta chain) sequence. The data derive from a study of technical replicates of blood from several donors. The method was immunoSEQ multiplex PCR; TCRdb's version includes in-frame clones alone and lacks a portion of them. The profile shows some 80,000 clones, around 96% of them singletons. Germline CDR1 LGHNA, CDR2 YSLEER. CDR3 length: 13 amino acids. V was clipped by 0 bases and J by 6 bases, with 6 bases between them. This chain uses TRBV4-3 with TRBJ1-5; a weak D match, TRBD1 (5 bases). The sequence was obtained from a human donor in good health. The material sequenced was T cells isolated from PBMCs. The CDR3 sequence: CASSQDQGQPQHF. The CDR3 nucleotides are TGCGCCAGCAGCCAAGATCAGGGTCAGCCCCAGCATTTT.